Following are 14 T cell receptor beta chains from one sample sequenced in a study of blood T cell repertoires in COVID-19. Profiling relied on immunoSEQ multiplex PCR, and the TCRdb table lists in-frame clones only, not all of them. The repertoire consists of roughly 150,000 clones, with around four fifths occurring once and the leading ten covering around 2.1%. Sequenced sample: peripheral blood. The source is a woman older than 75 with acute or convalescent COVID-19.

The V call is TRBV7-2, the J call TRBJ1-4; perhaps TRBD1 as D (6 bases). Germline-derived CDR1 and CDR2 are SGHTA and FQGNSA. Trimming removed 3 bases at V and 0 bases at J, with 11 bases between. There are 16 residues in the CDR3. CDR3 region: CASSFTGIATNEKLFF. In DNA, the CDR3 is TGTGCCAGCAGCTTCACAGGGATTGCAACTAATGAAAAACTGTTTTTT.

The chain uses TRBV5-1 and TRBJ2-3; no clear D gene. V lost 0 bases and J 2 bases, leaving 10 bases between the germline ends. This CDR3 spans 15 amino acids. Germline CDR1 reads SGHRS; CDR2 reads YFSETQ. The CDR3 is CASSLGATSTDTQYF. As DNA, the CDR3 is TGCGCCAGCAGCTTGGGGGCTACCTCCACAGATACGCAGTATTTT.

The chain combines TRBV5-1 with TRBJ2-5; D perhaps matches TRBD1 (6 bases). V lost 4 bases to trimming and J lost 1 base, with 11 bases between them. Germline V gene lookup returns CDR1 SGHRS and CDR2 YFSETQ. The CDR3 covers 14 residues. CDR3 nucleotide sequence: TGCGCCAGCAGCCAGACGGACAGCCAAGAGACCCAGTACTTC. It codes for CASSQTDSQETQYF.

The rearrangement uses TRBV5-1 and TRBJ2-5, with 10 bases fitting TRBD2. The CDR3 totals 15 residues. The J segment lost 4 bases and the V segment lost 4 bases, leaving 7 bases of the junction unmatched. The germline V gene encodes CDR1 SGHRS and CDR2 YFSETQ. The CDR3 loop is CASSRQREGRETQYF. For the CDR3, the DNA is TGCGCCAGCAGCCGGCAGCGGGAGGGCCGAGAGACCCAGTACTTC.

This CDR3 is CASSQVGRPYQETQYF. The CDR3 DNA is TGTGCCAGCAGCCAAGTAGGCAGGCCTTACCAAGAGACCCAGTACTTC. The V gene is TRBV3-1 (or the pseudogene TRBV3-2), the J gene TRBJ2-5; no definite D call. Per the germline V gene, CDR1 is LGHDT and CDR2 is YNNKEL (reference sequence). The CDR3 is 16 amino acids. V lost 1 base and J lost 0, with 12 bases in between.

The rearrangement joins TRBV5-4 to TRBJ1-2; weak D call: TRBD1 (6 bases). CDR1 and CDR2 (germline): SGHNT, YYREEE (reference sequence). Trimming took off 0 bases at V and 6 bases at J, with 12 bases between the two ends. The CDR3 loop spans 14 amino acids. Written as DNA, the CDR3 is TGTGCCAGCAGCTTGGGACAGGCACAGGATGGCTACACCTTC. Residues: CASSLGQAQDGYTF.

This clone was picked up a small number of times. The V gene is TRBV2, the J gene TRBJ1-2, with 7 positions matching TRBD1. The CDR3 contains 13 residues. The junction had 4 bases not matched to a gene; V was cut back by 5 bases and J by 4 bases. The V gene's germline CDR1 is SNHLY and CDR2 FYNNEI. CDR3 residues: CASSMTGSYGYTF. Written as DNA, the CDR3 is TGTGCCAGCAGTATGACAGGGTCCTATGGCTACACCTTC. The variable domain in full, with the rest retrieved from reference TRBV2 and TRBJ1-2, is EPEVTQTPSHQVTQMGQEVILRCVPISNHLYFYWYRQILGQKVEFLVSFYNNEISEKSEIFDDQFSVERPDGSNFTLKIRSTKLEDSAMYFCASSMTGSYGYTFGSGTRLTVV.

The rearrangement links TRBV5-1 to TRBJ1-1; TRBD1 matches 8 bases. The CDR3 extends over 13 amino acids. V shed 6 bases, J shed 6 bases, and the junction held 7 bases outside the gene matches. The germline V gene has CDR1 SGHRS and CDR2 YFSETQ. The CDR3 region has the DNA TGCGCCAGCACCTACAGGGGGGCCGCTGAAGCTTTCTTT. The encoded protein is CASTYRGAAEAFF.

The chain combines TRBV19 with TRBJ2-1; TRBD2 agrees at 12 bases. The length of the CDR3 is 16 residues. CDR1 LNHDA and CDR2 SQIVND come from the germline V gene (reference sequence). Trimming took 5 bases from V and 10 from J; bases not matched to a gene: 12. CDR3 residues: CASSVPSGGAGKEQFF. The DNA of the CDR3 is TGTGCCAGTAGTGTGCCTAGCGGGGGGGCAGGAAAGGAGCAGTTCTTC.

The V and J genes are TRBV6-2 or TRBV6-3 and TRBJ1-2; 7 bases match TRBD1. Germline-derived CDR1 and CDR2 are MNHEY and SVGEGT. V shed 4 bases, J shed 7 bases, and the junction held 12 bases outside the gene matches. This CDR3 has 15 residues. The chain's CDR3 is CASSSPSARGSGYTF. CDR3 DNA: TGTGCCAGCAGTTCCCCATCCGCCAGGGGGTCTGGCTACACCTTC.

The chain combines TRBV7-2 with TRBJ2-2; maybe TRBD2 (5 bases). With 4 bases removed from V and 4 bases from J, the gap between germline ends came to 16 bases. The CDR3 loop spans 16 amino acids. Germline V gives CDR1 SGHTA, CDR2 FQGNSA. This CDR3 is CASSYPTNFVTGELFF. The CDR3 DNA reads as TGTGCCAGCAGCTACCCGACTAATTTTGTCACCGGGGAGCTGTTTTTT.

The chain carries TRBV10-3 and TRBJ2-1; a possible D gene is TRBD2 (7 bases). The CDR3 runs to 18 residues. The V gene's germline CDR1 is ENHRY and CDR2 SYGVKD. The germline V and J ends were trimmed by 2 bases and 3 bases, with 20 bases remaining between them. CDR3 bases: TGTGCCATCAGTGAGGGGGGGGGCCTCTCTCCCCTCTACAATGAGCAGTTCTTC. This gives the protein CAISEGGGLSPLYNEQFF.

This chain links TRBV27 with TRBJ1-4; D is unclear. Germline CDR1 is MNHEY and CDR2 is SMNVEV (reference sequence). V gave up 10 bases and J gave up 0 bases, with 12 bases separating them. This CDR3 has 14 residues. In DNA, the CDR3 is TGTGCCACTCCATACGGGACAACTAATGAAAAACTGTTTTTT. Its protein is CATPYGTTNEKLFF.

The V gene is TRBV29-1, the J gene TRBJ2-7; 11 bases line up with TRBD1. The CDR3 contains 13 residues. CDR1 and CDR2 (germline): SQVTM, ANQGSEA. The ends lost 6 bases at V and 4 bases at J; junction bases unmatched: 5. CDR3 nucleotides: TGCAGCGTCCGGGACAGGGGGTCTTACGAGCAGTACTTC. It translates to CSVRDRGSYEQYF.